The T cell receptor (beta chain) under discussion was sequenced for a study of blood T cell repertoires in COVID-19. For the study at large: Samples representing acute and convalescent COVID-19 were sourced from the United States, Italy and Spain. The analysed material was cDNA or gDNA that came from T cells, B-cell-depleted T cells, or PBMCs.

How the authors handled the data: Estimated nucleated cell counts came from reference gene primer amplification. This table comes from immunoSEQ multiplex PCR, and its TCRdb copy is limited to in-frame clones, with some not included. D and trimming were read from the DNA, whereas the V and J calls and clone size are those reported in that table. The sample yields 350,000 to 450,000 clones, about 87% seen once. The CDR3 extends over 12 amino acids. V was trimmed by 1 base and J by 3 bases, leaving 4 bases between them. The germline CDR1 and CDR2 sequences are SGHNT and YYREEE (reference sequence). Source material: peripheral blood. This TCR derives from a human donor in a cohort sampled during active COVID-19. The chain joins TRBV5-4 to TRBJ1-2; D remains unclear. CDR3 sequence (DNA): TGTGCCAGCAGCTTGAGCCACTATGGCTACACCTTC. It encodes CASSLSHYGYTF.